This T cell receptor beta chain is drawn from a study of control samples from healthy donors and cancer patients (dated by TCRdb to about 2020). CDR1 and CDR2 were assigned from the germline V gene as MGHRA and YSYEKL. The CDR3 contains 16 residues, cysteine and phenylalanine counted. The kept DNA is CDR3 alone, 48 bases in frame from the first base. Trimming removed 0 bases from V and 5 bases from J; the gene matches leave 5 bases unexplained. Regarding this clone: Its specific antigen is unknown. No base quality values were provided; no much bigger clone lies one nucleotide off.

The library was made by the immunoSEQ multiplex PCR assay. Here the immuneACCESS table is served through TCRdb, limited to in-frame sequences with V and J called. Missing clones are a known gap in these copies; in checked studies unresolved V genes cover under half, and the rest lacks a known reason. In all, the sample holds around 160,000 clones, and 93% of those were seen once. The biggest ten clones account for almost 6% of the sample. The V and J segments used are TRBV4-1 and TRBJ1-5; 9 bases in the junction line up with TRBD1. The sample was blood. This receptor was obtained from a man aged 18 to 35 in good health. The nucleotides are TGCGCCAGCAGCCAAGAGGCGCACAGGGGGCATCAGCCCCAGCATTTT. This gives the protein CASSQEAHRGHQPQHF.